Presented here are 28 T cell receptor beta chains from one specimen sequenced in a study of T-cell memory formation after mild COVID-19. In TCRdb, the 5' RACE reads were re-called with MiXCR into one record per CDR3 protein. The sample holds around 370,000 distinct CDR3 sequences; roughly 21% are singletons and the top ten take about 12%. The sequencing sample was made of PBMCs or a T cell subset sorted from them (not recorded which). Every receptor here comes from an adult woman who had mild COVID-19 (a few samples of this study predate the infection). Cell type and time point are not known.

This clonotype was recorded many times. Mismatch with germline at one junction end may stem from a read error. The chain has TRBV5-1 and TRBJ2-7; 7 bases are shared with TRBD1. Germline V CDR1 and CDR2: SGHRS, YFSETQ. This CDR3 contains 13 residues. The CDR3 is CASSSDRAYEQYF. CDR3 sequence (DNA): TGTGCCAGCAGTTCCGACAGGGCCTACGAGCAGTACTTC.

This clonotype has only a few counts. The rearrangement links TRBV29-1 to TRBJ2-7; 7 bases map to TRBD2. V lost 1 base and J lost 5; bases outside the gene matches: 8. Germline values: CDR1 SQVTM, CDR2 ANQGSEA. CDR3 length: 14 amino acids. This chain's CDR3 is CSVEVGGSRNEQYF. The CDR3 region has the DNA TGCAGCGTTGAAGTCGGGGGGAGTAGGAACGAGCAGTACTTC.

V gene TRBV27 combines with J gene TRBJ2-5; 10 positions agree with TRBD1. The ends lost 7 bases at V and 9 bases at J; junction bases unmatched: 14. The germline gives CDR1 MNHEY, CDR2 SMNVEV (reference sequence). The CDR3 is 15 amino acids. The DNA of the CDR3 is TGTGCCAGCATGCAGTTAGGCGGACAGGGGGTCCCCCAGTACTTC. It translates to CASMQLGGQGVPQYF.

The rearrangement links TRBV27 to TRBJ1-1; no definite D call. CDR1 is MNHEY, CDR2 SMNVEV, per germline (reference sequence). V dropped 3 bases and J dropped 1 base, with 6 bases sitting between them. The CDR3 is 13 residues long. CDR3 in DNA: TGTGCCAGCAGTTTTCGGAGGAACACTGAAGCTTTCTTT. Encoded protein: CASSFRRNTEAFF.

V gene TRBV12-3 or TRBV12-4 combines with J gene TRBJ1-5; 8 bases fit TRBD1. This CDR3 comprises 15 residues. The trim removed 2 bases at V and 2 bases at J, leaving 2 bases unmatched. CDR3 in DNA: TGTGCCAGCAGTTTATCGACAGGGGGCAATCAGCCCCAGCATTTT. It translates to CASSLSTGGNQPQHF.

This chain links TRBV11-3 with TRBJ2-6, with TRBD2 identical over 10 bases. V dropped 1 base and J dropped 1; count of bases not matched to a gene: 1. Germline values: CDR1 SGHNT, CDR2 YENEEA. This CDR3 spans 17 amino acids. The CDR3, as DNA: TGTGCCAGCAGCTTAGGGACTAGCGGATCTGGGGCCAACGTCCTGACTTTC. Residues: CASSLGTSGSGANVLTF.

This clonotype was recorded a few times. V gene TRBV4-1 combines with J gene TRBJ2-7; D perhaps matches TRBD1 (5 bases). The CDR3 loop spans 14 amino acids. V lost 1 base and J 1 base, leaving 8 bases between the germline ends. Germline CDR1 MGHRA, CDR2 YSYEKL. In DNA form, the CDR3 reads TGCGCCAGCAGCCAAGGGGGCGGATCCTACGAGCAGTACTTC. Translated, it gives CASSQGGGSYEQYF.

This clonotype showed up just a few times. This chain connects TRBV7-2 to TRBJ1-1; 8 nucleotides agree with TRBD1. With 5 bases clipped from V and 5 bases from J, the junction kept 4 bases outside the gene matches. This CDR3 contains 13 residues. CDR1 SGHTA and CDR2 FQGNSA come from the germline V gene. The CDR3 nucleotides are TGTGCCAGCAGCCAACACAGGGGGACTGAAGCTTTCTTT. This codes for CASSQHRGTEAFF.

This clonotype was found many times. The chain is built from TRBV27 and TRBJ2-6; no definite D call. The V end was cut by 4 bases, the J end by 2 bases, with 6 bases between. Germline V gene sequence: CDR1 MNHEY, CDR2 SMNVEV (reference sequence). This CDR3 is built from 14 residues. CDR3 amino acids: CASSSPAGANVLTF. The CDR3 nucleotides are TGTGCCAGCAGTTCCCCGGCTGGGGCCAACGTCCTGACTTTC.

The chain's CDR3 is CASSLQTLNTEAFF. The CDR3 bases are TGTGCCAGCAGCCTACAAACCCTGAACACTGAAGCTTTCTTT. This rearrangement joins TRBV2 to TRBJ1-1; D uncertain. The length of the CDR3 is 14 residues. CDR1 and CDR2 (germline): SNHLY, FYNNEI. Trimming pared 6 bases from V and 0 bases from J, leaving 11 bases between.

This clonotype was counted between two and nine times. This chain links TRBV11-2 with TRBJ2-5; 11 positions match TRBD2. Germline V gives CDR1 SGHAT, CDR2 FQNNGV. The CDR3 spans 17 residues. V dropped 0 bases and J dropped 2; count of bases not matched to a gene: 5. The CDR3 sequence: CASSLDLLAGGQETQYF. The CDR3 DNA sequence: TGTGCCAGCAGCTTAGATCTGCTAGCGGGAGGACAAGAGACCCAGTACTTC.

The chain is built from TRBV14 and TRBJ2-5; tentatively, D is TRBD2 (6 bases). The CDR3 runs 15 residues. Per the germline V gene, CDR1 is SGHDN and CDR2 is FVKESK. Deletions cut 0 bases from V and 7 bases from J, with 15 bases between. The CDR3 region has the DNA TGTGCCAGCAGCCAAGATTGGGGACCGCGGGGGACCCAGTACTTC. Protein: CASSQDWGPRGTQYF.

CDR3 DNA sequence: TGTGCCAGCAGACGACAGGGGACGAACACTGAAGCTTTCTTT. It translates to CASRRQGTNTEAFF. The rearrangement joins TRBV12-3 or TRBV12-4 to TRBJ1-1; the match to TRBD1 covers 8 bases. CDR3 size: 14 residues. J lost 1 base, V lost 6 bases, and 4 bases had no gene match.

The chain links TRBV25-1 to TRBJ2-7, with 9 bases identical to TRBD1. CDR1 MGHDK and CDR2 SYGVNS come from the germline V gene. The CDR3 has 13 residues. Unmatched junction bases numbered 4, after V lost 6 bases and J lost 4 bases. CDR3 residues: CASSRQGVYEQYF. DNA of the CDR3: TGTGCCAGCAGCAGACAGGGGGTATACGAGCAGTACTTC.

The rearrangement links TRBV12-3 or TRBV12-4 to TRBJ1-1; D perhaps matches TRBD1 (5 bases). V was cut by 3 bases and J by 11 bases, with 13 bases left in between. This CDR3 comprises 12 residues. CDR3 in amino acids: CASSLGTLLAFF. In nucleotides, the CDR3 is TGTGCCAGCAGTTTGGGGACGCTGCTGGCTTTCTTT.

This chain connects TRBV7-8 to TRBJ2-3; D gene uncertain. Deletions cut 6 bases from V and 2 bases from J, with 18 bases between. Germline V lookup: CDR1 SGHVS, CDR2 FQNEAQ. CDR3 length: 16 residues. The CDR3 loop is CASSYTRAPLTDTQYF. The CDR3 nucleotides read TGTGCCAGCAGTTATACCCGGGCCCCTCTCACAGATACGCAGTATTTT.

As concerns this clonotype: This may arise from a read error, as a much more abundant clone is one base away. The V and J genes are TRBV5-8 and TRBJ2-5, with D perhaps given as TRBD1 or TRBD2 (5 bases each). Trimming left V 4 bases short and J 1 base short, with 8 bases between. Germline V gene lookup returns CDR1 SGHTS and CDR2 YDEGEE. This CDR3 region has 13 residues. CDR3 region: CASSRDGQETQYF. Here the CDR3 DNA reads TGTGCCAGCAGCCGGGACGGCCAAGAGACCCAGTACTTC.

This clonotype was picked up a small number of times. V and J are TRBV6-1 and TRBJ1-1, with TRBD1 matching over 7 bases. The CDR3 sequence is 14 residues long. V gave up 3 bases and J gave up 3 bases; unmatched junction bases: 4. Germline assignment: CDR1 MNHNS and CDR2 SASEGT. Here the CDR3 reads CASSEAGGYTEAFF. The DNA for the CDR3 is TGTGCCAGCAGTGAGGCAGGGGGGTACACTGAAGCTTTCTTT.

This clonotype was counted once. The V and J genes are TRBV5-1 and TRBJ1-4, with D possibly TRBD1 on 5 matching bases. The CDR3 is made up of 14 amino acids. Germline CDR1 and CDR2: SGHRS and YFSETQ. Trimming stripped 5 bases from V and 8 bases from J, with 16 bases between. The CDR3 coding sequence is TGCGCCAGCAGTAACGCGCAGGGTGGAGAAAAACTGTTTTTT. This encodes CASSNAQGGEKLFF.

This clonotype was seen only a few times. The chain's CDR3 is CASSFQAYEQYF. The CDR3 nucleotides read TGTGCCAGCAGTTTTCAGGCCTACGAGCAGTACTTC. V gene TRBV28 combines with J gene TRBJ2-7; D call uncertain. Trimming left V 3 bases short and J 2 bases short, with 5 bases between. This CDR3 has 12 residues. CDR1 is MDHEN and CDR2 is SYDVKM in the germline V gene.

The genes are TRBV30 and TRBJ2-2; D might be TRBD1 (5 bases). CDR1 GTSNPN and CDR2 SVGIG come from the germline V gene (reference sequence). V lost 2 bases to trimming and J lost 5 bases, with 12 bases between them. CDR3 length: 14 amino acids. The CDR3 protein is CAWSHGAVTGELFF. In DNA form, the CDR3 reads TGTGCCTGGAGTCATGGGGCGGTTACCGGGGAGCTGTTTTTT.

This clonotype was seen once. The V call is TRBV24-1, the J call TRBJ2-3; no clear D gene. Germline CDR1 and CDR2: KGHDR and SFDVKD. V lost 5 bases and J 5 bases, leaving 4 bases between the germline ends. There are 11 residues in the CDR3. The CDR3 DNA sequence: TGTGCCACCAGTGCCGTAGATACGCAGTATTTT. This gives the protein CATSAVDTQYF.

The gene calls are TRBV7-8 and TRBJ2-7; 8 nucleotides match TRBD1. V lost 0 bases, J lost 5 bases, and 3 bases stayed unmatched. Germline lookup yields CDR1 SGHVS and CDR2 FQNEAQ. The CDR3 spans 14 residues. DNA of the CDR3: TGTGCCAGCAGCTTAGCCCGGACAGGGAACGAGCAGTACTTC. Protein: CASSLARTGNEQYF.

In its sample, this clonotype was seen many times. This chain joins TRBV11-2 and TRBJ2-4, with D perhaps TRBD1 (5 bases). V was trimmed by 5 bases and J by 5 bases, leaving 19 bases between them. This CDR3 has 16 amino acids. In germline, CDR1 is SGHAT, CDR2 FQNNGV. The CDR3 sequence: CASSRSPGQAQNIQYF. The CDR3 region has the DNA TGTGCCAGCAGCCGATCTCCAGGGCAGGCTCAAAACATTCAGTACTTC.

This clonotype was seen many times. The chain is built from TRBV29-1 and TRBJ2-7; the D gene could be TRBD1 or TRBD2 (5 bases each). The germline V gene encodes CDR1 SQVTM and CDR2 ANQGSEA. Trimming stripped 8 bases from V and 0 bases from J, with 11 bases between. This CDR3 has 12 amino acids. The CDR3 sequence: CSFRDLSYEQYF. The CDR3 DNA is TGCAGCTTCCGGGACCTCTCCTACGAGCAGTACTTC.

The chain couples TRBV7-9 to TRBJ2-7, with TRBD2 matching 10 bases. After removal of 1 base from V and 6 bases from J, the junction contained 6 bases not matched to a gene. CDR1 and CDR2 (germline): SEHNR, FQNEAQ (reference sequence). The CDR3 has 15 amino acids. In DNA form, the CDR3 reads TGTGCCAGCAGCTTAGAGGCTAGCGGGAGAGGCGAGCAGTACTTC. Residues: CASSLEASGRGEQYF.

The CDR3, as DNA: TGTGCCACCAGTGATTCAAGAGGGGGCCGAGAGACCCAGTACTTC. It yields the protein CATSDSRGGRETQYF. The chain has TRBV24-1 and TRBJ2-5; 7 bases are shared with TRBD1. CDR1 and CDR2 (germline): KGHDR, SFDVKD. The CDR3 has 15 residues. The J segment lost 4 bases and the V segment lost 2 bases, leaving 6 bases of the junction unmatched.

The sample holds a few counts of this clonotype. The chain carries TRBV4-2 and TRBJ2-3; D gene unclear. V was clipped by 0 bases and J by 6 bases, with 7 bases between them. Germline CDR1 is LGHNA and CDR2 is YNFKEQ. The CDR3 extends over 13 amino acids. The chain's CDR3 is CASSQDLQDTQYF. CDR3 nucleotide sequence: TGTGCCAGCAGCCAAGATCTCCAGGATACGCAGTATTTT.